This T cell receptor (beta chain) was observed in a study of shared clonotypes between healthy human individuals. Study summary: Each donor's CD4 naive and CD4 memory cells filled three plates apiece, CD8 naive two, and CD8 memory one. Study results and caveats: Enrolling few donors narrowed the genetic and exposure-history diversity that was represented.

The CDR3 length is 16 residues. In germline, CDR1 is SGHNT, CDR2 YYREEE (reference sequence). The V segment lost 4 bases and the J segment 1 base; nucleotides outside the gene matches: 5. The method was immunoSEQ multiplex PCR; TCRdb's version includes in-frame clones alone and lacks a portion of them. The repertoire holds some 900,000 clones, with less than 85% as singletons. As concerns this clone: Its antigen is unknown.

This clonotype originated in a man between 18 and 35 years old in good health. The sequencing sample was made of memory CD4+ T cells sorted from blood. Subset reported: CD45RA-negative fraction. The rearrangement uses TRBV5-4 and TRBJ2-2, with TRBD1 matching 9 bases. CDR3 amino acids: CASSRWTGVNTGELFF. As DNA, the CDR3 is TGTGCCAGCAGCCGCTGGACAGGGGTGAACACCGGGGAGCTGTTTTTT.